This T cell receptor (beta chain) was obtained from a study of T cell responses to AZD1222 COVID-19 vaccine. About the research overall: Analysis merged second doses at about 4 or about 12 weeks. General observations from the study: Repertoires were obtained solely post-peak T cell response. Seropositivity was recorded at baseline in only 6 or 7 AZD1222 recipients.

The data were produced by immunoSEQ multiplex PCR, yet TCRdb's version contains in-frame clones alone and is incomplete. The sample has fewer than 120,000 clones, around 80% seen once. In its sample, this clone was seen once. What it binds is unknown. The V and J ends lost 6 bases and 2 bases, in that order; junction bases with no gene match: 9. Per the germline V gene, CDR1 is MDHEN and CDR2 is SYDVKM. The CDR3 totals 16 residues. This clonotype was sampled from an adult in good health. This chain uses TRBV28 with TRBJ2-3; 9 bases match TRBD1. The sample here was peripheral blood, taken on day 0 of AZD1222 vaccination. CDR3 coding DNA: TGTGCCAGCAGCCTGATGACAGGGGGAATCACAGATACGCAGTATTTT. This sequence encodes CASSLMTGGITDTQYF.